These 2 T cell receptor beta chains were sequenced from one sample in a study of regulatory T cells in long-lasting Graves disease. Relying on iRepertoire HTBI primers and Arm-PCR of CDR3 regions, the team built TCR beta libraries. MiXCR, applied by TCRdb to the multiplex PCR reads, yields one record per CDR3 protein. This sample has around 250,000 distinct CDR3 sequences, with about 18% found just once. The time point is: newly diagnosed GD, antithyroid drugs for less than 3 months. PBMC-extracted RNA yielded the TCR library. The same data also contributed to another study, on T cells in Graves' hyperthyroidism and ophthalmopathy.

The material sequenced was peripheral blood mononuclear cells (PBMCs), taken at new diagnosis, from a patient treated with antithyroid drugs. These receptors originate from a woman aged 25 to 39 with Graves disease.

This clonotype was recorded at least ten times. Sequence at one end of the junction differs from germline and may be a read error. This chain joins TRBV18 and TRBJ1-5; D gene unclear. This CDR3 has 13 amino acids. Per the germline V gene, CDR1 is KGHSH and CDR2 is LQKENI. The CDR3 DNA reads TGTGCCAGCTCACCATCCGTACAGCAGCTCCAGCATTTT. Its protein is CASSPSVQQLQHF.

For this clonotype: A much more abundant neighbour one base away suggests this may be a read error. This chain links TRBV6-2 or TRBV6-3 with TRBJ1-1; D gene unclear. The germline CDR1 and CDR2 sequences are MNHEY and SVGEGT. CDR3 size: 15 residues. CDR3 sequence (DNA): TGTACCAGCTATTCATCGGTGCAAGGGAACACTGAAGCTTTCTTT. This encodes CTSYSSVQGNTEAFF.